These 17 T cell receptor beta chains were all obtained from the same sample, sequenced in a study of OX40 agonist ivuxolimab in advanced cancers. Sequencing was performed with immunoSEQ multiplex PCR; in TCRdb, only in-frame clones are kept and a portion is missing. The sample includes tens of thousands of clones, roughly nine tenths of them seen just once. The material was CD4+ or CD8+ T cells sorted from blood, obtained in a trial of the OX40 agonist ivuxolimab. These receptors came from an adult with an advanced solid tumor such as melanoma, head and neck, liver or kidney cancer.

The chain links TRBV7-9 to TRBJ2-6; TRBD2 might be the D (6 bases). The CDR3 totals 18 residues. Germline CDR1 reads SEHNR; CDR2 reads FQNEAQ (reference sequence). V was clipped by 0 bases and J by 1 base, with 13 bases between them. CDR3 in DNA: TGTGCCAGCAGCTTAGCCGGGGGTGGCTCTTCTGGGGCCAACGTCCTGACTTTC. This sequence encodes CASSLAGGGSSGANVLTF.

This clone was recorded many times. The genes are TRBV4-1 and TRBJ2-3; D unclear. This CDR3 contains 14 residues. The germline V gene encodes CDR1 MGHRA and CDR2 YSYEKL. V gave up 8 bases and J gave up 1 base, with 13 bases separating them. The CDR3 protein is CASARAGGTDTQYF. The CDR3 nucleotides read TGCGCCAGCGCCCGGGCCGGAGGCACAGATACGCAGTATTTT.

CDR3 nucleotides: TGTGCCAGCAGCTGGGGTAGCAACTACGAGCAGTACTTC. Translation gives CASSWGSNYEQYF. The chain carries TRBV7-2 and TRBJ2-7; D is ambiguous. The CDR3 totals 13 residues. Deletions cut 4 bases from V and 3 bases from J, with 10 bases between. Germline V gene lookup returns CDR1 SGHTA and CDR2 FQGNSA.

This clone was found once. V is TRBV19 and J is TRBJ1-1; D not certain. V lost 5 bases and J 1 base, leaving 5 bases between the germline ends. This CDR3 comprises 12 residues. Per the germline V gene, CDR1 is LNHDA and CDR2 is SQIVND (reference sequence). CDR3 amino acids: CASSYENTEAFF. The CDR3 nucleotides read TGTGCCAGTAGTTACGAGAACACTGAAGCTTTCTTT.

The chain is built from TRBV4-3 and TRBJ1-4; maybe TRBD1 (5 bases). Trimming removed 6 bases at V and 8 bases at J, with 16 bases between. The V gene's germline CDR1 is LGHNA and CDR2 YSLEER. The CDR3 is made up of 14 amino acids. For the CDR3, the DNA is TGCGCCAGCAGTCCTGACAGAGGTTGGGAAAAACTGTTTTTT. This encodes CASSPDRGWEKLFF.

The CDR3: CASSLATGAPSGANVLTF. CDR3 sequence (DNA): TGCGCCAGCAGCTTGGCAACGGGAGCTCCCTCTGGGGCCAACGTCCTGACTTTC. J is TRBJ2-6 and V is TRBV5-1; TRBD2 is a possible D gene (6 bases). Germline loops: CDR1 SGHRS, CDR2 YFSETQ. Trimming pared 0 bases from V and 0 bases from J, leaving 13 bases between. The CDR3 has 18 residues.

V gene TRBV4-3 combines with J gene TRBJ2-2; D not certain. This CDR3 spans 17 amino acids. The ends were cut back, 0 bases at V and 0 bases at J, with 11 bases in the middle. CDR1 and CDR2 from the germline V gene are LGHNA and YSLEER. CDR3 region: CASSQDWADTNTGELFF. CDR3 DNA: TGCGCCAGCAGCCAAGATTGGGCGGATACGAACACCGGGGAGCTGTTTTTT.

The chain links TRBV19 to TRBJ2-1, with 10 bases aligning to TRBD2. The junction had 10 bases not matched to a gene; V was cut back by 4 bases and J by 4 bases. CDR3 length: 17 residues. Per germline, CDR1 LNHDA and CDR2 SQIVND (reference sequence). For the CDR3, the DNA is TGTGCCAGTAGTACCCAGTTCGGACTAGCGGAATACAATGAGCAGTTCTTC. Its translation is CASSTQFGLAEYNEQFF.

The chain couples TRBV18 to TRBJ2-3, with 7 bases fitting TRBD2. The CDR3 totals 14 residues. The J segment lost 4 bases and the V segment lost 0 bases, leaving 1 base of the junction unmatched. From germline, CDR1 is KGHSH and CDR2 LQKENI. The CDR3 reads CASSPPGLADTQYF. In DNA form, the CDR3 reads TGTGCCAGCTCACCACCCGGACTAGCAGATACGCAGTATTTT.

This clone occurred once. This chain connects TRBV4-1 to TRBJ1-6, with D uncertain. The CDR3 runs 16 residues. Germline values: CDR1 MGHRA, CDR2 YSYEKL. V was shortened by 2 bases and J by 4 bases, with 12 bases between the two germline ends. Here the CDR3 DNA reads TGCGCCAGCAGCCAAAATAGTGAGGGTTATAATTCACCCCTCCACTTT. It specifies CASSQNSEGYNSPLHF.

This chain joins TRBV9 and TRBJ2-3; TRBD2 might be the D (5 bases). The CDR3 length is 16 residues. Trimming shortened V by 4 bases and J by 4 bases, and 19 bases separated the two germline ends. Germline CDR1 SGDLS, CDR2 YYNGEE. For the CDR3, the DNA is TGTGCCAGCAGCTCCCACTCGACGAGGGTGGCAGATACGCAGTATTTT. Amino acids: CASSSHSTRVADTQYF. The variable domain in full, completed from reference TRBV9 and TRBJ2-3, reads DSGVTQTPKHLITATGQRVTLRCSPRSGDLSVYWYQQSLDQGLQFLIQYYNGEERAKGNILERFSAQQFPDLHSELNLSSLELGDSALYFCASSSHSTRVADTQYFGPGTRLTVL.

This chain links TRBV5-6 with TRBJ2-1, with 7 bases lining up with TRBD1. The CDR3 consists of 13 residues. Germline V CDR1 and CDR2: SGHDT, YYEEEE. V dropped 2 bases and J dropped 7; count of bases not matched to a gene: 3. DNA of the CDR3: TGTGCCAGCAGCTTCTCCAGGGGGAATGAGCAGTTCTTC. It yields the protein CASSFSRGNEQFF.

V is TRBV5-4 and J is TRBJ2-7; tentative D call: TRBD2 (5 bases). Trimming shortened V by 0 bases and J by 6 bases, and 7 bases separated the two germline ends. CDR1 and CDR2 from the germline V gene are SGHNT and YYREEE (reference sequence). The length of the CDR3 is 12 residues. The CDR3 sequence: CASSLVGVEQYF. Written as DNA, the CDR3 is TGTGCCAGCAGCTTGGTCGGGGTCGAGCAGTACTTC.

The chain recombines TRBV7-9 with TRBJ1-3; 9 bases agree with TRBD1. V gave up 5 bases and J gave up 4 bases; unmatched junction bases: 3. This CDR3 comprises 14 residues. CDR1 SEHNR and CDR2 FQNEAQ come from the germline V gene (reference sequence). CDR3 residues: CASSRTGDGNTIYF. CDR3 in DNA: TGTGCCAGCAGCCGGACAGGGGACGGAAACACCATATATTTT.

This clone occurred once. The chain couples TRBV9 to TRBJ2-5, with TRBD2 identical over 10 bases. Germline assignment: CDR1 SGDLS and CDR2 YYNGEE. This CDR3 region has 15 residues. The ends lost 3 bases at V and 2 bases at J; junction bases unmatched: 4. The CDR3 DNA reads TGTGCCAGCAGCGCGCTAGCGGGAGTGCAAGAGACCCAGTACTTC. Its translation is CASSALAGVQETQYF.

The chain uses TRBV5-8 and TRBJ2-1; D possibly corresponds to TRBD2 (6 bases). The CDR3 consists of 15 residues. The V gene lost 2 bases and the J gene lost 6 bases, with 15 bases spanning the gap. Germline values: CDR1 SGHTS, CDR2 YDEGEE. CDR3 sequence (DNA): TGTGCCAGCAGCTTCGCCTTAGCGGCCTCCAATGAGCAGTTCTTC. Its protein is CASSFALAASNEQFF.

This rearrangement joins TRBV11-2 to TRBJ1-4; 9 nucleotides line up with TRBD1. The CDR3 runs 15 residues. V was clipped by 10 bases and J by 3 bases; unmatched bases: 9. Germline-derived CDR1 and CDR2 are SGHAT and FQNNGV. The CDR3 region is CATRTGVGSNEKLFF. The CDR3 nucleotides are TGTGCCACCCGGACAGGGGTGGGGTCTAATGAAAAACTGTTTTTT.